These 10 T cell receptor beta chains were sequenced from one sample in a study of shared clonotypes between healthy human individuals. Terminally differentiated effector memory CD45RA+ cells were left out of the naive CD8 fraction, which was CD45RO-negative and positively selected for CCR7. Profiled with immunoSEQ multiplex PCR; TCRdb holds only in-frame clones, not every one. The repertoire consists of roughly 890,000 clones, with 85% to 95% occurring once and the leading ten covering around 24%. Source material: naive CD8+ T cells sorted from blood. The source is a man under 40 in good health.

The V gene is TRBV28, the J gene TRBJ2-7; 7 bases map to TRBD2. The ends lost 3 bases at V and 2 bases at J; junction bases unmatched: 7. This CDR3 contains 15 residues. The germline gives CDR1 MDHEN, CDR2 SYDVKM. CDR3 coding DNA: TGTGCCAGCAGTTTCGGGGGGTCCCTTCCCTACGAGCAGTACTTC. It translates to CASSFGGSLPYEQYF.

The rearrangement joins TRBV6-1 to TRBJ2-7, with 9 bases aligning to TRBD1. This CDR3 spans 15 amino acids. After removal of 6 bases from V and 5 bases from J, the junction contained 11 bases not matched to a gene. Germline V lookup: CDR1 MNHNS, CDR2 SASEGT. The CDR3 is CASREPGQGFDEQYF. In DNA form, the CDR3 reads TGTGCCAGCAGGGAACCGGGACAGGGTTTCGACGAGCAGTACTTC.

This sequence joins TRBV15 and TRBJ2-5; 7 nucleotides line up with TRBD1. The CDR3 runs 15 residues. CDR1 and CDR2 from the germline V gene are LNHNV and YYDKDF (reference sequence). The ends lost 3 bases at V and 3 bases at J; junction bases unmatched: 7. The CDR3 coding sequence is TGTGCCACCAGCAGTGTAACCACAGGGGAAGAGACCCAGTACTTC. This gives the protein CATSSVTTGEETQYF.

The chain links TRBV27 to TRBJ2-3, with D possibly called TRBD1 or TRBD2 (5 bases each). The V and J ends lost 4 bases and 4 bases respectively, with 15 bases between them. The CDR3 extends over 15 amino acids. Germline V lookup: CDR1 MNHEY, CDR2 SMNVEV (reference sequence). Written as DNA, the CDR3 is TGTGCCAGCAGTTCGGGGACCGGTAAGGCAGATACGCAGTATTTT. This sequence encodes CASSSGTGKADTQYF.

The CDR3 loop reads CASRLVGLSNQPQHF. CDR3 DNA: TGTGCCAGCAGACTAGTCGGATTGAGCAATCAGCCCCAGCATTTT. The chain is built from TRBV28 and TRBJ1-5; D is unresolved. Per the germline V gene, CDR1 is MDHEN and CDR2 is SYDVKM. This CDR3 contains 15 residues. V shed 6 bases and J shed 1 base, with 13 bases lying between them.

In its sample, this clone was seen once. The chain recombines TRBV28 with TRBJ2-7; 14 bases agree with TRBD2. Germline V gene sequence: CDR1 MDHEN, CDR2 SYDVKM. The CDR3 is 16 amino acids. V lost 2 bases and J lost 4; bases outside the gene matches: 4. In nucleotides, the CDR3 is TGTGCCAGCAGTTTACCCGGGACTAGCGGGGGATACGAGCAGTACTTC. It specifies CASSLPGTSGGYEQYF.

The chain combines TRBV5-1 with TRBJ2-3; no firm D call. The CDR3 is made up of 18 amino acids. Trimming shortened V by 4 bases and J by 2 bases, and 23 bases separated the two germline ends. Germline V gene data show CDR1 as SGHRS and CDR2 as YFSETQ. CDR3 residues: CASSNKRIWTENTDTQYF. CDR3 DNA: TGCGCCAGCAGCAATAAACGTATCTGGACCGAGAACACAGATACGCAGTATTTT.

The rearrangement links TRBV13 to TRBJ1-1; D gene uncertain. With 1 base removed from V and 6 bases from J, the gap between germline ends came to 9 bases. Germline values: CDR1 PRHDT, CDR2 FYEKMQ (reference sequence). The CDR3 is made up of 13 amino acids. CDR3 sequence (DNA): TGTGCCAGCAGCTTAGTTGACGGGCCTGAAGCTTTCTTT. Residues: CASSLVDGPEAFF.

This rearrangement joins TRBV9 to TRBJ2-1; perhaps D is TRBD1 or TRBD2 (6 bases each). Germline CDR1 SGDLS, CDR2 YYNGEE. The CDR3 has 18 residues. The V end lost 3 bases, the J end lost 4 bases, and 23 bases lay between the germline ends. For the CDR3, the DNA is TGTGCCAGCAGCGCAACGTTAGACAGCAAGGGGGGTTACAATGAGCAGTTCTTC. Protein product: CASSATLDSKGGYNEQFF.

The V gene is TRBV5-6, the J gene TRBJ2-1; no clear D gene. There are 14 residues in the CDR3. In germline, CDR1 is SGHDT, CDR2 YYEEEE. Trimming took off 2 bases at V and 9 bases at J, with 15 bases between the two ends. The chain's CDR3 is CASSFSTYFSEQFF. CDR3 DNA: TGTGCCAGCAGCTTCTCTACCTACTTTAGTGAGCAGTTCTTC.